This T cell receptor (beta chain) appears in the sequencing data of a study of response to subunit inactivated influenza vaccine. Germline-derived CDR1 and CDR2 are SGHDN and FVKESK. CDR3 length: 14 amino acids. V lost 5 bases and J lost 3, with 14 bases in between. This clonotype was counted only a few times. TCRdb processed the RT-PCR reads anew with MiXCR; each CDR3 protein has one entry. The top ten hold roughly 40% of the sample, which has over 150,000 distinct CDR3 sequences, roughly 10% seen once. The chain joins TRBV14 to TRBJ2-7; unclear D gene. This receptor was obtained from a man aged 45 to 70 who received an inactivated influenza vaccine. The sample here was CD8+ T cells sorted from PBMCs, taken approximately 25 months after vaccination. The CDR3 region is CASSSRTHGYEQYF. CDR3 sequence (DNA): TGTGCCAGCAGCTCTCGGACCCATGGCTACGAGCAGTACTTC.